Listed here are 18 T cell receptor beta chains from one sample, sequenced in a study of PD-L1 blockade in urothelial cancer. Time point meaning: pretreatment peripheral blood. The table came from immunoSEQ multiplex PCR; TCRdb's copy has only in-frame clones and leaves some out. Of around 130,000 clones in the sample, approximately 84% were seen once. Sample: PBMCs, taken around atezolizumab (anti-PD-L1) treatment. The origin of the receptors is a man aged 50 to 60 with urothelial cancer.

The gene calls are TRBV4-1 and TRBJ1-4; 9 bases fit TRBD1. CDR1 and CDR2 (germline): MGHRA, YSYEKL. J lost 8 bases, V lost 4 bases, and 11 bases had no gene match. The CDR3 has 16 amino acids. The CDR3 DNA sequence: TGCGCCAGCAGCCCGCTACAGGGGGCGTGGGGGGAAAAACTGTTTTTT. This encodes CASSPLQGAWGEKLFF.

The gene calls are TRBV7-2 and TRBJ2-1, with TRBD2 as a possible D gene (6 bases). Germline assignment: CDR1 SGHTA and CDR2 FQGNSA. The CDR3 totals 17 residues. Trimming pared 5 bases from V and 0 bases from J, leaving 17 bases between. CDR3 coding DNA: TGTGCCAGCAGCCCCCCCGGACTAACTAACTCCTACAATGAGCAGTTCTTC. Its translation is CASSPPGLTNSYNEQFF.

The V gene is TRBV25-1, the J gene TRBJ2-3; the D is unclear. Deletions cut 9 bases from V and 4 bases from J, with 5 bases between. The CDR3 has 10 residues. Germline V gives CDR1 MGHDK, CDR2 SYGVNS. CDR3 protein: CARSPDTQYF. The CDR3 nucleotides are TGTGCCAGGAGCCCAGATACGCAGTATTTT.

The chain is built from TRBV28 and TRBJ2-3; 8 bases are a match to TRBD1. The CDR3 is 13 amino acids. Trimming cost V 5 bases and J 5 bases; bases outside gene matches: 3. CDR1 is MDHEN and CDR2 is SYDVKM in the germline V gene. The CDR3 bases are TGTGCCAGCAGTAGACAGGGGTTAGATACGCAGTATTTT. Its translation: CASSRQGLDTQYF.

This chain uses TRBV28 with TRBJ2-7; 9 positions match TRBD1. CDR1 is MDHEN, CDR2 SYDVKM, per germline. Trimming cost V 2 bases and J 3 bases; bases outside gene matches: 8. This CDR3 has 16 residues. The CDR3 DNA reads TGTGCCAGCAGTTTACGCCTTAAGGACAGGGGCTACGAGCAGTACTTC. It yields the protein CASSLRLKDRGYEQYF.

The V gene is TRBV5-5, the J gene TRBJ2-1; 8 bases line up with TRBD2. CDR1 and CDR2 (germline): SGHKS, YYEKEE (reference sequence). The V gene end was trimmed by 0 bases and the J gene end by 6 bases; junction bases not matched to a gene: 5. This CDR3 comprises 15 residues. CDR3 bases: TGTGCCAGCAGCTTGGCGGGCGGGAGGTTCAATGAGCAGTTCTTC. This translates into CASSLAGGRFNEQFF.

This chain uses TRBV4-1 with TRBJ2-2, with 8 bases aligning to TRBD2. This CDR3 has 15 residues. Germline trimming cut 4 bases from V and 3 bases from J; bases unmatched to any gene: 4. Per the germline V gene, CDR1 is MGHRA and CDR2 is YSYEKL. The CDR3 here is CASSPAGVYTGELFF. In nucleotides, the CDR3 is TGCGCCAGCAGCCCAGCGGGAGTGTACACCGGGGAGCTGTTTTTT.

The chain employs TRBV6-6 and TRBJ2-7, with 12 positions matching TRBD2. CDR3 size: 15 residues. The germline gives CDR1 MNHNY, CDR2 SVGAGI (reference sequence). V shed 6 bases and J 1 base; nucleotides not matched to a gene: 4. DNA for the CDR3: TGTGCCAGCAGATCACTAGCGGGAGGTTCCTACGAGCAGTACTTC. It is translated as CASRSLAGGSYEQYF.

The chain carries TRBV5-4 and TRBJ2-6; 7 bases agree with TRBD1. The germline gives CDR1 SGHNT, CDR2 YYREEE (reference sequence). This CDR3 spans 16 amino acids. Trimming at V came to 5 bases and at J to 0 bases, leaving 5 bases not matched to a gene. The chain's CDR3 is CASRRGQPSGANVLTF. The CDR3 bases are TGTGCCAGCAGACGGGGACAGCCCTCTGGGGCCAACGTCCTGACTTTC.

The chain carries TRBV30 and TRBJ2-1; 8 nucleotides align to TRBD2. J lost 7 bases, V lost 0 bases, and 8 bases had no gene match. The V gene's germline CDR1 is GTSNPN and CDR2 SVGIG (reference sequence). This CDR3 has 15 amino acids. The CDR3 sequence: CAWSVLEAGVNEQFF. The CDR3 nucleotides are TGTGCCTGGAGTGTATTAGAAGCGGGAGTGAATGAGCAGTTCTTC.

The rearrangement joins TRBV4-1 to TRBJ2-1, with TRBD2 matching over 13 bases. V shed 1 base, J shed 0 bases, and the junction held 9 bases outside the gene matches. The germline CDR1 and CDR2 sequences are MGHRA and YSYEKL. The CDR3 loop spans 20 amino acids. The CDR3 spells CASSQASGTSGAPSYNEQFF. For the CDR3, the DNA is TGCGCCAGCAGCCAAGCTTCCGGGACTAGCGGGGCTCCCTCCTACAATGAGCAGTTCTTC.

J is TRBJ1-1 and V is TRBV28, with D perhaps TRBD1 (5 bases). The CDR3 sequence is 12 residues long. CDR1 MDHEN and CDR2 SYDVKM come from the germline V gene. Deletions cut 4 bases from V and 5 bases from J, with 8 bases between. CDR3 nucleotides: TGTGCCAGCAGTTGGACAATGACTGAAGCTTTCTTT. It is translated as CASSWTMTEAFF.

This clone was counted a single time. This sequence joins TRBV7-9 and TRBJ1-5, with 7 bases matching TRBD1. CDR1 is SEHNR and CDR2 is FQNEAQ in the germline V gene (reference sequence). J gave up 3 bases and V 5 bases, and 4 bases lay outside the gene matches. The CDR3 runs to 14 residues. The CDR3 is CASSTQGNNQPQHF. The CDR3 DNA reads TGTGCCAGCAGCACACAGGGGAACAATCAGCCCCAGCATTTT.

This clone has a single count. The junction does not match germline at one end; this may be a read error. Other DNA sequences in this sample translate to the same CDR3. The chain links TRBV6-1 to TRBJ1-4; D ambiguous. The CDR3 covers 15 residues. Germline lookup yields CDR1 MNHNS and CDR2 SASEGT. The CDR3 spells CASSEYITTNEKLFF. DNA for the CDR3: TGCGCCAGCAGCGAATACATTACAACTAATGAAAAACTGTTTTTT.

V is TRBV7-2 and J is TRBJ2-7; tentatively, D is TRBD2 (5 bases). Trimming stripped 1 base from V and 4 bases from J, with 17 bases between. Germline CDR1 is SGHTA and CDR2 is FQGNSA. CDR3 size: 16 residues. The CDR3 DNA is TGTGCCAGCAGCTTAGATGTGGGAGTCCTTATTTACGAGCAGTACTTC. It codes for CASSLDVGVLIYEQYF.

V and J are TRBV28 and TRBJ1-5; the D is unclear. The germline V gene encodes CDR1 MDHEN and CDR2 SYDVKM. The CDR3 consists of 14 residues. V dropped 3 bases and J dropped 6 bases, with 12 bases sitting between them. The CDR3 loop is CASSFGRVGQPQHF. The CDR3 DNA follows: TGTGCCAGCAGTTTCGGGAGGGTGGGTCAGCCCCAGCATTTT.

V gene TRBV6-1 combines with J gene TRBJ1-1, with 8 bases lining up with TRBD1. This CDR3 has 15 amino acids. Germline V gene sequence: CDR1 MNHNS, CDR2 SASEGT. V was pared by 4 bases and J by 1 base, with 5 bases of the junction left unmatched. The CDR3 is CASSGRTGRNTEAFF. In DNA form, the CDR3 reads TGTGCCAGCAGTGGTCGGACAGGGCGGAACACTGAAGCTTTCTTT.

The CDR3 nucleotides are TGTGCCAGCAGCTTGACAGGCCTCTCGACTTACGAGCAGTACTTC. This codes for CASSLTGLSTYEQYF. This rearrangement joins TRBV11-1 to TRBJ2-7; weak D call: TRBD1 (6 bases). V was clipped by 3 bases and J by 4 bases, with 16 bases between them. The CDR3 totals 15 residues. Germline-derived CDR1 and CDR2 are SGHAT and FQDESV (reference sequence).